The 4 T cell receptor beta chains reported below all come from one sample, sequenced in a study of cytomegalovirus exposure and HLA in healthy donors. Both 60 Vbeta primers and 13 Jbeta primers went into the PCR. This table comes from immunoSEQ multiplex PCR, and its TCRdb copy is limited to in-frame clones, with some not included. The sample shows around 150,000 clones, approximately 80% of them seen only once. The specimen was PBMCs. These receptors all come from a male donor in good health and CMV-seronegative.

V and J are TRBV19 and TRBJ1-1; no clear D gene. CDR1 and CDR2 (germline): LNHDA, SQIVND (reference sequence). The CDR3 runs 13 residues. Trimming stripped 5 bases from V and 4 bases from J, with 11 bases between. The CDR3 DNA sequence: TGTGCCAGTAGTCAACGAGGCGGCACTGAAGCTTTCTTT. This codes for CASSQRGGTEAFF.

The chain couples TRBV15 to TRBJ1-4; 9 bases agree with TRBD1. Germline assignment: CDR1 LNHNV and CDR2 YYDKDF (reference sequence). The CDR3 spans 16 residues. V shed 0 bases and J 7 bases; nucleotides not matched to a gene: 6. CDR3 sequence (DNA): TGTGCCACCAGCAGAGATGGGCGACAGGGGGGTGAAAAACTGTTTTTT. Translating gives CATSRDGRQGGEKLFF.

The chain recombines TRBV28 with TRBJ2-3, with D possibly TRBD2 on 7 matching bases. V was trimmed by 10 bases and J by 6 bases, leaving 26 bases between them. The CDR3 is 16 amino acids. From germline, CDR1 is MDHEN and CDR2 SYDVKM. CDR3 sequence: CATTRGRGVSSDTQYF. The CDR3 nucleotides are TGTGCCACCACGAGGGGGAGGGGTGTCTCTTCGGATACGCAGTATTTT.

The rearrangement uses TRBV27 and TRBJ2-1; weak D call: TRBD1 (6 bases). The CDR3 runs 14 residues. Trimming left V 2 bases short and J 3 bases short, with 8 bases between. Germline V lookup: CDR1 MNHEY, CDR2 SMNVEV (reference sequence). The CDR3 DNA follows: TGTGCCAGCAGTTTACAGGGGCTCTACAATGAGCAGTTCTTC. Translating it yields CASSLQGLYNEQFF.